The 26 T cell receptor beta chains reported below all come from one sample, sequenced in a study of shared clonotypes between healthy human individuals (dated by TCRdb to the early 2020s). Receptor libraries were prepared by the immunoSEQ multiplex PCR assay. TCRdb limited this immuneACCESS table to in-frame rearrangements with V and J called. A share of clones is missing; checked studies link under half to unresolved V genes, and the rest is unexplained. This sample gives more than 500,000 clones in total; about 96% of them show up just once. Around 0.066% of the sample belongs to the ten largest clones. Sequencing was done on a sample of naive CD4+ T cells sorted from blood. What the cell subset or site label conveys for this sample: CD45RA+ positively selected. The receptors here all came from a woman in her thirties in good health.

V gene TRBV28 combines with J gene TRBJ2-7; D is perhaps TRBD2 (5 bases). The CDR3 length is 15 residues. The germline gives CDR1 MDHEN, CDR2 SYDVKM. V lost 2 bases to trimming and J lost 3 bases, with 14 bases between them. Here the CDR3 DNA reads TGTGCCAGCAGTTTACGGGGAGAAGGAAACTACGAGCAGTACTTC. Protein sequence: CASSLRGEGNYEQYF.

The chain has TRBV6-1 and TRBJ1-5, with TRBD1 identical over 7 bases. J lost 1 base, V lost 6 bases, and 6 bases had no gene match. The CDR3 runs to 15 residues. Germline V CDR1 and CDR2: MNHNS, SASEGT. CDR3 amino acids: CASSLQGESNQPQHF. The CDR3 region has the DNA TGTGCCAGCAGCCTCCAGGGGGAAAGCAATCAGCCCCAGCATTTT.

V and J are TRBV27 and TRBJ2-3; D is tentatively TRBD1 or TRBD2 (5 bases each). The CDR3 extends over 13 amino acids. Trimming stripped 6 bases from V and 9 bases from J, with 16 bases between. Germline assignment: CDR1 MNHEY and CDR2 SMNVEV (reference sequence). CDR3 loop: CASRLQDSGTQYF. In DNA form, the CDR3 reads TGTGCCAGCAGGCTACAGGACTCCGGGACGCAGTATTTT.

This chain links TRBV9 with TRBJ2-1, with 11 bases fitting TRBD2. Germline loops: CDR1 SGDLS, CDR2 YYNGEE. The CDR3 is 19 residues long. The ends lost 0 bases at V and 2 bases at J; junction bases unmatched: 10. Written as DNA, the CDR3 is TGTGCCAGCAGCGTAGTCGAGTTAGCGGGAGGGGAACCCTACAATGAGCAGTTCTTC. Translation: CASSVVELAGGEPYNEQFF.

This clone was observed a few times. The rearrangement links TRBV28 to TRBJ1-1; D gene ambiguous. Trimming removed 2 bases from V and 6 bases from J, with 10 bases in between. The CDR3 is 13 residues long. CDR1 and CDR2 from the germline V gene are MDHEN and SYDVKM. Written as DNA, the CDR3 is TGTGCCAGCAGTTTACCGGACGGCGCTGAAGCTTTCTTT. Protein sequence: CASSLPDGAEAFF.

This chain links TRBV7-9 with TRBJ1-2; the match to TRBD1 covers 8 bases. The germline V gene has CDR1 SEHNR and CDR2 FQNEAQ (reference sequence). The CDR3 has 13 residues. The ends lost 2 bases at V and 8 bases at J; junction bases unmatched: 4. The CDR3 DNA reads TGTGCCAGCAGCTTAACAGGGGGTCGCGGCTACACCTTC. Its translation: CASSLTGGRGYTF.

The chain employs TRBV7-2 and TRBJ2-6; D might be TRBD2 (6 bases). This CDR3 contains 15 residues. V lost 3 bases and J 3 bases, leaving 9 bases between the germline ends. Germline values: CDR1 SGHTA, CDR2 FQGNSA. Here the CDR3 reads CASSFGGGGANVLTF. The CDR3 nucleotides are TGTGCCAGCAGCTTTGGGGGAGGTGGGGCCAACGTCCTGACTTTC.

The chain joins TRBV7-7 to TRBJ2-2; tentative D call: TRBD1 (6 bases). The CDR3 runs to 15 residues. Looked up from germline, CDR1 is SSHAT and CDR2 is FNYEAQ (reference sequence). Trimming took 5 bases from V and 2 from J, leaving 12 bases between them. The CDR3 here is CASSLEGVNTGELFF. Here the CDR3 DNA reads TGTGCCAGCAGCCTAGAGGGGGTTAACACCGGGGAGCTGTTTTTT.

This chain uses TRBV4-2 with TRBJ2-7; TRBD2 is a possible D gene (5 bases). CDR3 length: 17 residues. Trimming pared 2 bases from V and 1 base from J, leaving 18 bases between. Germline V gives CDR1 LGHNA, CDR2 YNFKEQ. CDR3 coding DNA: TGTGCCAGCAGCCAAAGAGAGCCGAGGGAAAGTTCCTACGAGCAGTACTTC. It is translated as CASSQREPRESSYEQYF.

V is TRBV11-3 and J is TRBJ2-7; D is possibly TRBD1 (5 bases). V shed 5 bases and J shed 5 bases, with 16 bases lying between them. This CDR3 contains 14 residues. Germline V gene lookup returns CDR1 SGHNT and CDR2 YENEEA. CDR3 nucleotides: TGTGCCAGCAGCAAAAACAGGTATACCCACGAGCAGTACTTC. Encoded protein: CASSKNRYTHEQYF.

V usage is TRBV19 and J usage is TRBJ2-2; D remains unclear. Germline assignment: CDR1 LNHDA and CDR2 SQIVND (reference sequence). CDR3 size: 13 residues. V lost 5 bases, J lost 9 bases, and 13 bases lay in between. CDR3 region: CASSAQSAWELFF. The CDR3 DNA sequence: TGTGCCAGTAGTGCCCAGTCCGCTTGGGAGCTGTTTTTT. The entire variable domain, with the rest obtained from reference TRBV19 and TRBJ2-2, is as follows: DGGITQSPKYLFRKEGQNVTLSCEQNLNHDAMYWYRQDPGQGLRLIYYSQIVNDFQKGDIAEGYSVSREKKESFPLTVTSAQKNPTAFYLCASSAQSAWELFFGEGSRLTVL.

The chain joins TRBV7-7 to TRBJ2-7; 7 positions match TRBD2. V gave up 6 bases and J gave up 5 bases; unmatched junction bases: 13. The CDR3 length is 15 residues. The V gene's germline CDR1 is SSHAT and CDR2 FNYEAQ (reference sequence). DNA for the CDR3: TGTGCCAGCAGTCCCATTCTAGCGGCCTTCGACGAGCAGTACTTC. It translates to CASSPILAAFDEQYF. The variable domain in full, with the rest retrieved from reference TRBV7-7 and TRBJ2-7, is GAGVSQSPRYKVTKRGQDVTLRCDPISSHATLYWYQQALGQGPEFLTYFNYEAQPDKSGLPSDRFSAERPEGSISTLTIQRTEQRDSAMYRCASSPILAAFDEQYFGPGTRLTVT.

This chain uses TRBV5-1 with TRBJ2-5; 14 bases map to TRBD2. The CDR3 has 16 amino acids. The trim removed 5 bases at V and 4 bases at J, leaving 7 bases unmatched. Germline loops: CDR1 SGHRS, CDR2 YFSETQ. As DNA, the CDR3 is TGCGCCAGCAGACCCGGACTAGCGGGAGGAAGAGAGACCCAGTACTTC. It yields the protein CASRPGLAGGRETQYF.

The rearrangement links TRBV7-8 to TRBJ2-7; no reliable D call. CDR3 length equals 13 residues. Trimming took 5 bases from V and 6 from J, leaving 14 bases between them. The germline CDR1 and CDR2 sequences are SGHVS and FQNEAQ. Here the CDR3 DNA reads TGTGCCAGCAGCCCCCCGGGTTATGGCGAGCAGTACTTC. Protein product: CASSPPGYGEQYF.

The chain combines TRBV23-1 with TRBJ2-4, with TRBD1 matching over 7 bases. TRBV23-1 is annotated as an ORF whose role is uncertain. The V segment lost 8 bases and the J segment 3 bases; nucleotides outside the gene matches: 4. This CDR3 comprises 13 residues. The CDR3 here is CASEQGFKNIQYF. The CDR3 DNA is TGCGCCAGCGAACAGGGGTTCAAAAACATTCAGTACTTC.

The sample holds a few counts of this clone. The CDR3, as DNA: TGTGCCAGCAGCTTAGTTGGCGGCACCGGGGAGCTGTTTTTT. Protein: CASSLVGGTGELFF. This chain uses TRBV7-9 with TRBJ2-2; no clear D gene. V was cut by 1 base and J by 4 bases, with 7 bases left in between. The germline gives CDR1 SEHNR, CDR2 FQNEAQ (reference sequence). The CDR3 is 14 residues long.

V and J are TRBV19 and TRBJ1-5; 10 nucleotides line up with TRBD1. Germline lookup yields CDR1 LNHDA and CDR2 SQIVND (reference sequence). The CDR3 sequence is 17 residues long. With V trimmed by 6 bases and J by 2 bases, 10 bases remained unmatched. As DNA, the CDR3 is TGTGCCAGTAGCCCAAGACAGGGGGCGAGGGGCAATCAGCCCCAGCATTTT. Encoded protein: CASSPRQGARGNQPQHF.

J is TRBJ1-2 and V is TRBV6-1; D not resolved. V lost 7 bases and J 7 bases, leaving 13 bases between the germline ends. There are 12 residues in the CDR3. Germline V gene sequence: CDR1 MNHNS, CDR2 SASEGT. The CDR3 DNA is TGTGCCAGCAATAGGTCTCCACTTGGCTACACCTTC. Translating it yields CASNRSPLGYTF.

This clone has only one observation. The rearrangement links TRBV15 to TRBJ1-2, with D unresolved. The CDR3 spans 13 residues. Per germline, CDR1 LNHNV and CDR2 YYDKDF (reference sequence). The V and J ends lost 1 base and 6 bases respectively, with 9 bases between them. The CDR3 is CATSRAQSDGYTF. DNA for the CDR3: TGTGCCACCAGCAGAGCCCAGAGTGATGGCTACACCTTC.

The chain has TRBV6-1 and TRBJ2-3; D possibly uses TRBD1 or TRBD2 (5 bases each). Trimming removed 6 bases from V and 4 bases from J, with 14 bases in between. Germline loops: CDR1 MNHNS, CDR2 SASEGT. The CDR3 is 14 amino acids. The CDR3 region is CASSLEGLADTQYF. CDR3 bases: TGTGCCAGCAGCCTCGAGGGGTTGGCAGATACGCAGTATTTT.

This rearrangement joins TRBV11-2 to TRBJ2-7, with 8 nucleotides matching TRBD1. CDR1 and CDR2 from the germline V gene are SGHAT and FQNNGV. V gave up 6 bases and J gave up 4 bases; unmatched junction bases: 5. The CDR3 sequence is 13 residues long. This CDR3 is CASSEGQAYEQYF. For the CDR3, the DNA is TGTGCCAGCAGTGAGGGACAGGCTTACGAGCAGTACTTC. The variable domain in full, completed from reference TRBV11-2 and TRBJ2-7, reads EAGVAQSPRYKIIEKRQSVAFWCNPISGHATLYWYQQILGQGPKLLIQFQNNGVVDDSQLPKDRFSAERLKGVDSTLKIQPAKLEDSAVYLCASSEGQAYEQYFGPGTRLTVT.

This chain joins TRBV11-2 and TRBJ2-7; 7 nucleotides agree with TRBD2. In germline, CDR1 is SGHAT, CDR2 FQNNGV. After removal of 1 base from V and 5 bases from J, the junction contained 5 bases not matched to a gene. The CDR3 covers 14 residues. In DNA form, the CDR3 reads TGTGCCAGCAGCTTAGGAGCGGGAACCCACGAGCAGTACTTC. Protein sequence: CASSLGAGTHEQYF.

The chain is built from TRBV10-1 and TRBJ2-3; D call uncertain. The CDR3 totals 15 residues. Germline values: CDR1 WNHNN, CDR2 SYGVQD (reference sequence). Trimming pared 3 bases from V and 0 bases from J, leaving 10 bases between. The chain's CDR3 is CASSDNTRSTDTQYF. In DNA, the CDR3 is TGCGCCAGCAGTGATAACACCCGTAGCACAGATACGCAGTATTTT.

CDR3 bases: TGTGCCAGCAGCAGAATCGGGGGCGAAGCGTATGGCTACACCTTC. It yields the protein CASSRIGGEAYGYTF. The rearrangement links TRBV21-1 to TRBJ1-2. TRBV21-1 is labeled a pseudogene. This CDR3 is built from 15 residues.

V usage is TRBV18 and J usage is TRBJ2-7, with TRBD1 matching 8 bases. V gave up 4 bases and J gave up 3 bases; unmatched junction bases: 5. Germline V lookup: CDR1 KGHSH, CDR2 LQKENI. This CDR3 is built from 14 residues. CDR3 region: CASSRTGFFYEQYF. The CDR3 bases are TGTGCCAGCTCACGGACAGGGTTCTTCTACGAGCAGTACTTC.

The chain carries TRBV5-4 and TRBJ1-2; D might be TRBD1 (5 bases). The CDR3 length is 16 residues. Germline V CDR1 and CDR2: SGHNT, YYREEE (reference sequence). V dropped 5 bases and J dropped 2 bases, with 19 bases sitting between them. The CDR3 sequence is CASSRGVPASNYGYTF. CDR3 sequence (DNA): TGTGCCAGCAGTAGGGGCGTTCCGGCCTCAAACTATGGCTACACCTTC.